These 21 T cell receptor beta chains originate from one sample sequenced in a study of blood T cell repertoires in COVID-19. The repertoire was sequenced with immunoSEQ multiplex PCR; TCRdb's copy has only in-frame clones and lacks some. The data show about 96,000 clones, roughly 84% seen once. Sequenced: peripheral blood. The receptor set was obtained from a woman in her fifties or sixties with acute or convalescent COVID-19.

The V call is TRBV4-2, the J call TRBJ1-3; 7 bases fit TRBD1. Germline CDR1 and CDR2: LGHNA and YNFKEQ. The J segment lost 3 bases and the V segment lost 1 base, leaving 12 bases of the junction unmatched. The CDR3 spans 18 residues. For the CDR3, the DNA is TGTGCCAGCAGCCAAGGTCCCCACAGGGGTGGTGGTGGAAACACCATATATTTT. Its protein product is CASSQGPHRGGGGNTIYF.

The chain recombines TRBV4-3 with TRBJ1-2; the match to TRBD1 covers 8 bases. The CDR3 extends over 13 amino acids. Germline V gives CDR1 LGHNA, CDR2 YSLEER. The V segment lost 3 bases and the J segment 8 bases; nucleotides outside the gene matches: 5. CDR3 in DNA: TGCGCCAGCAGCCACCAGGGGGCTGAAGGCTACACCTTC. It yields the protein CASSHQGAEGYTF.

This chain connects TRBV27 to TRBJ1-4, with unresolved D. The germline V gene has CDR1 MNHEY and CDR2 SMNVEV (reference sequence). V lost 3 bases to trimming and J lost 8 bases, with 10 bases between them. CDR3 size: 13 residues. The CDR3 region is CASSFPGSEKLFF. CDR3 in DNA: TGTGCCAGCAGTTTCCCCGGGAGCGAAAAACTGTTTTTT.

The gene calls are TRBV4-1 and TRBJ1-1; 8 nucleotides agree with TRBD1. Germline V gives CDR1 MGHRA, CDR2 YSYEKL. V shed 4 bases and J 5 bases; nucleotides not matched to a gene: 12. The CDR3 totals 16 residues. CDR3 DNA: TGCGCCAGCAGCCGATTTTTTGACAGGGGAGATACTGAAGCTTTCTTT. Translation: CASSRFFDRGDTEAFF.

This chain uses TRBV4-3 with TRBJ1-2; TRBD1 matches at 7 bases. This CDR3 contains 18 residues. The V segment lost 0 bases and the J segment 8 bases; nucleotides outside the gene matches: 18. Germline CDR1 and CDR2: LGHNA and YSLEER. The CDR3 nucleotides read TGCGCCAGCAGCCAAGATCCCCGGGGAAGGGGACAGAGGGGCGGCTACACCTTC. Its protein product is CASSQDPRGRGQRGGYTF.

This clone was found a few times. The DNA for the CDR3 is TGTGCCAGCAGCGGGACAGGGGGCGAAAAACTGTTTTTT. Translated, it gives CASSGTGGEKLFF. This chain joins TRBV9 and TRBJ1-4; 11 bases are a match to TRBD1. This CDR3 is 13 amino acids long. The junction had 0 bases not matched to a gene; V was cut back by 3 bases and J by 8 bases. Germline CDR1 reads SGDLS; CDR2 reads YYNGEE.

J is TRBJ2-7 and V is TRBV10-3; no reliable D call. The CDR3 is made up of 14 amino acids. CDR1 is ENHRY and CDR2 is SYGVKD in the germline V gene. The V gene lost 0 bases and the J gene lost 2 bases, with 8 bases spanning the gap. The CDR3 region is CAISESSMTYEQYF. The CDR3 nucleotides are TGTGCCATCAGTGAGTCGTCTATGACCTACGAGCAGTACTTC.

In this sample, this clone turned up once. The chain recombines TRBV11-2 with TRBJ1-2; 8 bases agree with TRBD1. Germline V lookup: CDR1 SGHAT, CDR2 FQNNGV. V dropped 5 bases and J dropped 6; count of bases not matched to a gene: 5. CDR3 length: 13 residues. In DNA, the CDR3 is TGTGCCAGCAGCCCCGGGACAGGCCATGGCTACACCTTC. Translation gives CASSPGTGHGYTF.

CDR3 nucleotide sequence: TGTGCCAGCGGGGGACAGGGCTCCTATAATTCACCCCTCCACTTT. This gives the protein CASGGQGSYNSPLHF. This rearrangement joins TRBV3-1 (or the pseudogene TRBV3-2) to TRBJ1-6, with TRBD1 matching over 9 bases. The V and J ends lost 8 bases and 0 bases, in that order; junction bases with no gene match: 2. This CDR3 is 15 amino acids long. Germline V gene data show CDR1 as LGHDT and CDR2 as YNNKEL (reference sequence).

This rearrangement joins TRBV28 to TRBJ1-5; maybe TRBD1 (6 bases). In germline, CDR1 is MDHEN, CDR2 SYDVKM. This CDR3 is built from 15 residues. As DNA, the CDR3 is TGTGCTACATCTGGTGGGGGCTTGGGCAATCAGCCCCAGCATTTT. Translation gives CATSGGGLGNQPQHF.

The sample holds one count of this clone. The chain carries TRBV18 and TRBJ2-3; 10 bases line up with TRBD2. The CDR3 extends over 16 amino acids. V shed 6 bases and J 6 bases; nucleotides not matched to a gene: 12. Germline V CDR1 and CDR2: KGHSH, LQKENI. CDR3 DNA: TGTGCCAGCTCCAGGGAGAGCGGGGGGGCAGTGGATACGCAGTATTTT. Translated, it gives CASSRESGGAVDTQYF. Combining the CDR3 with reference TRBV18 and TRBJ2-3 gives the whole variable domain NAGVMQNPRHLVRRRGQEARLRCSPMKGHSHVYWYRQLPEEGLKFMVYLQKENIIDESGMPKERFSAEFPKEGPSILRIQQVVRGDSAAYFCASSRESGGAVDTQYFGPGTRLTVL.

This rearrangement joins TRBV28 to TRBJ1-1; D possibly corresponds to TRBD1 (6 bases). V was shortened by 10 bases and J by 2 bases, with 14 bases between the two germline ends. The CDR3 spans 13 residues. Germline V gene data show CDR1 as MDHEN and CDR2 as SYDVKM. CDR3 residues: CATLRTENTEAFF. In nucleotides, the CDR3 is TGTGCCACCCTTCGGACAGAAAACACTGAAGCTTTCTTT.

V usage is TRBV11-2 and J usage is TRBJ2-1; TRBD1 aligns across 7 bases. The germline CDR1 and CDR2 sequences are SGHAT and FQNNGV. Trimming at V came to 5 bases and at J to 6 bases, leaving 4 bases not matched to a gene. The CDR3 covers 13 residues. The CDR3 coding sequence is TGTGCCAGCAGCCCCGGACAGGTCAATGAGCAGTTCTTC. The encoded protein is CASSPGQVNEQFF. The full variable domain, in which reference TRBV11-2 and TRBJ2-1 provide the parts outside the CDR3, is EAGVAQSPRYKIIEKRQSVAFWCNPISGHATLYWYQQILGQGPKLLIQFQNNGVVDDSQLPKDRFSAERLKGVDSTLKIQPAKLEDSAVYLCASSPGQVNEQFFGPGTRLTVL.

This clone appeared a single time. This chain connects TRBV4-1 to TRBJ1-4; D call uncertain. Germline lookup yields CDR1 MGHRA and CDR2 YSYEKL. The CDR3 totals 14 residues. V was clipped by 6 bases and J by 5 bases, with 13 bases between them. CDR3 in amino acids: CASRQYQANEKLFF. Here the CDR3 DNA reads TGCGCCAGCAGGCAGTACCAGGCAAATGAAAAACTGTTTTTT.

V usage is TRBV4-2 and J usage is TRBJ1-2; D possibly corresponds to TRBD1 (6 bases). CDR1 LGHNA and CDR2 YNFKEQ come from the germline V gene. Deletions cut 2 bases from V and 1 base from J, with 11 bases between. This CDR3 has 15 residues. This CDR3 is CASSQSHRDNYGYTF. The CDR3 bases are TGTGCCAGCAGCCAATCTCACAGGGATAACTATGGCTACACCTTC.

This clone was seen only once. J is TRBJ1-2 and V is TRBV6-5; tentatively, D is TRBD1 (5 bases). The CDR3 covers 14 residues. Germline CDR1 and CDR2: MNHEY and SVGAGI. Deletions cut 7 bases from V and 2 bases from J, with 14 bases between. CDR3 coding DNA: TGTGCCAGCAAACCGGGACTCATAAACTATGGCTACACCTTC. It specifies CASKPGLINYGYTF.

The V gene is TRBV28, the J gene TRBJ1-2, with 8 bases that match TRBD1. This CDR3 is built from 14 residues. Germline trimming cut 8 bases from V and 2 bases from J; bases unmatched to any gene: 7. From germline, CDR1 is MDHEN and CDR2 SYDVKM. CDR3: CASQGAGTNYGYTF. In DNA form, the CDR3 reads TGTGCCAGCCAGGGGGCCGGTACCAACTATGGCTACACCTTC.

The chain links TRBV7-9 to TRBJ2-7; 10 bases match TRBD2. Unmatched junction bases numbered 8, after V lost 6 bases and J lost 3 bases. This CDR3 has 15 residues. Germline assignment: CDR1 SEHNR and CDR2 FQNEAQ (reference sequence). As DNA, the CDR3 is TGTGCCAGCAGTCCGAGCGGGGGGGACTTCTACGAGCAGTACTTC. Its translation is CASSPSGGDFYEQYF. Full variable domain (remainder filled in from reference TRBV7-9 and TRBJ2-7): DTGVSQNPRHKITKRGQNVTFRCDPISEHNRLYWYRQTLGQGPEFLTYFQNEAQLEKSRLLSDRFSAERPKGSFSTLEIQRTEQGDSAMYLCASSPSGGDFYEQYFGPGTRLTVT.

The V call is TRBV19, the J call TRBJ1-5, with 12 bases matching TRBD1. The length of the CDR3 is 16 residues. Germline trimming cut 6 bases from V and 6 bases from J; bases unmatched to any gene: 9. The V gene's germline CDR1 is LNHDA and CDR2 SQIVND (reference sequence). The CDR3 DNA reads as TGTGCCAGTAGGGGCGCCGGGACAGGGGGCTTTCAGCCCCAGCATTTT. Protein product: CASRGAGTGGFQPQHF.

The chain couples TRBV27 to TRBJ1-1; possible D gene TRBD1, 5 bases. Germline lookup yields CDR1 MNHEY and CDR2 SMNVEV (reference sequence). This CDR3 comprises 14 residues. V was cut by 5 bases and J by 1 base, with 11 bases left in between. CDR3 DNA: TGTGCCAGCAGTCCAGGGATGGGGAACACTGAAGCTTTCTTT. Translation: CASSPGMGNTEAFF.

This chain's CDR3 is CAISEGRQGTGELFF. The CDR3 DNA is TGTGCCATCAGTGAGGGAAGACAGGGGACCGGGGAGCTGTTTTTT. The V call is TRBV10-3, the J call TRBJ2-2; 8 nucleotides match TRBD1. After removal of 2 bases from V and 5 bases from J, the junction contained 4 bases not matched to a gene. This CDR3 has 15 amino acids. The germline gives CDR1 ENHRY, CDR2 SYGVKD.